This T cell receptor beta chain was found in a study of human T cells and chemical hapten exposure. General study results and limits: In the PT1 data, expanded TCR counts showed a positive correlation with patch test score.

Time point reported: patch test 2, 6 weeks after DPC sensitization. As to treatment: therapeutic diphenylcyclopropenone sensitization with weekly scalp DPC. J was trimmed by 2 bases and V by 5 bases; bases with no gene match: 6. The CDR3 covers 15 residues. CDR1 KGHDR and CDR2 SFDVKD come from the germline V gene. This clonotype has more than one count but fewer than ten. Its antigen is undetermined. Library preparation tagged each individual cDNA molecule with a unique molecular identifier. MiXCR, run by TCRdb on the RACE reads, gives a single entry per CDR3 protein. The table includes 360,000 or so distinct CDR3 sequences, over 6% detected once.

The material sequenced was whole blood, taken in connection with sensitization to the hapten diphenylcyclopropenone (DPC). This TCR derives from a woman younger than 30 with alopecia areata. Some clones in this sample may be carry-over from other donors' samples. The chain carries TRBV24-1 and TRBJ1-1, with TRBD1 matching over 8 bases. The CDR3, as DNA: TGTGCCACCAGTGGTCCAGGGGGCAAAAACACTGAAGCTTTCTTT. Translated: CATSGPGGKNTEAFF.